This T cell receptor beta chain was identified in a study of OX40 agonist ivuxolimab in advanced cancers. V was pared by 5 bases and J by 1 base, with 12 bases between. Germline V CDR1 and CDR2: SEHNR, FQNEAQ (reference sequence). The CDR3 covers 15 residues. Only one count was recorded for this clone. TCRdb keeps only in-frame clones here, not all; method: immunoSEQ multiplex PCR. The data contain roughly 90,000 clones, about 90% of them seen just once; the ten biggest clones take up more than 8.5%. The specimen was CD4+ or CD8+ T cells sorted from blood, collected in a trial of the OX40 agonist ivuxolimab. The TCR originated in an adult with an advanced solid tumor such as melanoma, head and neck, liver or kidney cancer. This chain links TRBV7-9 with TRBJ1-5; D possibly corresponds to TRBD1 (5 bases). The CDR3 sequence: CASSRVGGSNQPQHF. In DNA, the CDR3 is TGTGCCAGCAGCCGAGTCGGGGGAAGCAATCAGCCCCAGCATTTT.